This T cell receptor (beta chain) was retrieved from a study of blood T cell repertoires in COVID-19 (dated by TCRdb to 2020 to 2022). In the study overall: Samples from collaborators originated in the United States, Italy and Spain and spanned both the acute and convalescent phases of COVID-19. Where available, HLA class I and class II types were obtained from metadata supplied by the sample provider rather than from assay-based typing. The sample metadata nearly always contained a de-identified subject ID, COVID-19 status, age in years and sex. The repertoires were released in a freely available public database meant as a resource for research on the immune response to SARS-CoV-2. The samples were drawn from two sources: the first 160 participants of the ongoing ImmuneRACE study, and 950 to 1,500 subjects contributed by 6 global collaborators. Deeply sampled blood TCRbeta repertoires from subjects exposed to, actively infected with, or recovered from COVID-19 were included in the dataset. The prospective study material was composed of cDNA or gDNA derived from T cells, B-cell-depleted T cells, or PBMCs. Broader findings and caveats from the paper: How much clinical and demographic metadata was included differed by source and by participant, and the metadata was provided uncurated.

Each collaborating institution followed its own protocols to collect whole blood in K2EDTA tubes. For TCRbeta analysis, collaborators shipped samples as frozen whole blood, isolated PBMCs, or DNA extracted from either of those sample types. About this clone itself: The antigen it binds to is not known. No base qualities exist here, and no much larger clone lies one base off it.

TCRbeta CDR3 regions were amplified from genomic DNA using the immunoSEQ Assay, a bias-controlled multiplex PCR. The original methods were these. Within the assay, amplification of reference gene primers was used to estimate how many nucleated cells each sample contained. To quantify the absolute abundance of each unique TCRbeta CDR3 rearrangement, sequence reads were collapsed and filtered. Productive Simpson clonality was computed per sample as the square root of Simpson's diversity index over productive rearrangements. The table comes from immuneACCESS by way of TCRdb, which keeps in-frame sequences with V and J called. Part of the clones is missing from these tables; in studies checked, under half for an unresolved V gene and the rest for unknown reasons. Clonal size and the V and J genes are those of that table, whereas D and trimming came from the DNA. The sample records 100,000 or so clones, 70% to 90% of which are singletons. About an eighth of the sample belongs to the ten largest clones.

The CDR3 spans 12 residues, from the cysteine through the phenylalanine. The retained sequence is limited to the CDR3, 36 bases, with the frame set at the first base. The germline V gene gives CDR1 as SGHTA and CDR2 as FQGNSA. The junction shows trimming of 5 bases on V and 6 bases on J, plus 8 bases between the germline ends. Sample: peripheral blood. The clonotype comes from a woman aged 65 to 85 with active or convalescent COVID-19. The chain is assembled from TRBV7-2 and TRBJ1-5, with the D segment identity uncertain. The CDR3 region reads CASSHPGQPQHF. The sequenced DNA: TGTGCCAGCAGCCACCCGGGTCAGCCCCAGCATTTT.